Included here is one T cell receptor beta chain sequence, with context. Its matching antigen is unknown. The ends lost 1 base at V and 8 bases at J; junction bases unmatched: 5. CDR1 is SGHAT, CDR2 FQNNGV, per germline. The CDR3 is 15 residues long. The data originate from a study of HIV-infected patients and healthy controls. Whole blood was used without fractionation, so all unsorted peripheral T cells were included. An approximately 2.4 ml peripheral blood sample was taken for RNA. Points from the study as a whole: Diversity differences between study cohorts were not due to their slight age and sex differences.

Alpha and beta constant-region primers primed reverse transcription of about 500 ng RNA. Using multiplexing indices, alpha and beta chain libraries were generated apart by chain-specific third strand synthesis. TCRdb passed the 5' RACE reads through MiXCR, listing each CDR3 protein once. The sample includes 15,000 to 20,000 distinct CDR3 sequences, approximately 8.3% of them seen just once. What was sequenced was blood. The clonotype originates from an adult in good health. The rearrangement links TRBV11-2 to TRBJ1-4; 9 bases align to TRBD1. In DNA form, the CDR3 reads TGTGCCAGCAGCTTAGCCGGGACAGGGAAAGAAAAACTGTTTTTT. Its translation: CASSLAGTGKEKLFF.